Sequencing of this TCR beta chain was carried out in a study of T cell repertoires in cytomegalovirus infection. Study as a whole: Indicated by public TCR beta signatures were CMV infection and matching HLA type. Whole-study findings and limits: Adding up the frequency of public TCR beta families identified people who carried CMV plus the relevant HLA.

Only a few counts were recorded for this clonotype. Its antigen is not identified. CDR1 and CDR2 from the germline V gene are MGHRA and YSYEKL. V gave up 3 bases and J gave up 1 base, with 14 bases separating them. The length of the CDR3 is 16 residues. TCRdb analysed the reads with MiXCR anew, one entry per CDR3 protein. The table has a few hundred thousand distinct CDR3 sequences, roughly 43% seen once. The chain employs TRBV4-1 and TRBJ2-3, with D tentatively TRBD2 (7 bases). The sample consisted of cultured PBMCs, taken from culture after CMV antigen stimulation. This clonotype was obtained from a human donor in good health (CMV status not recorded). Some clones in this sample may be carry-over from other donors' samples. Here the CDR3 reads CASSQIRRGRTDTQYF. The CDR3 DNA reads as TGCGCCAGCAGCCAGATTCGGCGGGGGCGCACAGATACGCAGTATTTT.